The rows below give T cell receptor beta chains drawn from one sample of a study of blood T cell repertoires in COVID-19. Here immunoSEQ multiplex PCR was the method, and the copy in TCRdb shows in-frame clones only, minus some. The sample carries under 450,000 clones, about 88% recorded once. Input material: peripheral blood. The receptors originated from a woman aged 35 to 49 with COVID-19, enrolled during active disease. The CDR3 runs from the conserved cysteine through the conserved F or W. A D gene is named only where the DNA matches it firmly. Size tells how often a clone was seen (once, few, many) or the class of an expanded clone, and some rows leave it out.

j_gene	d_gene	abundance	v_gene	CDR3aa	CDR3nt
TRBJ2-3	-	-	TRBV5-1	CASSSSNTDTQYF	TGCGCCAGCAGCTCGAGTAACACAGATACGCAGTATTTT
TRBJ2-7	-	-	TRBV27	CASSLYLGAYEQYF	TGTGCCAGCAGTTTATACCTGGGAGCCTACGAGCAGTACTTC
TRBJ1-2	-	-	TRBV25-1	CASSESGTSRGYTF	TGTGCCAGCAGTGAATCCGGGACATCGCGTGGCTACACCTTC
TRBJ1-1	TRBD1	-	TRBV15	CATSRDVGGQGEMAFF	TGTGCCACCAGCAGAGATGTAGGAGGGCAGGGGGAAATGGCTTTCTTT
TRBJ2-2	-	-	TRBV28	CATRRRATGELFF	TGTGCCACCCGAAGGAGGGCGACCGGGGAGCTGTTTTTT
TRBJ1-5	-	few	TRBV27	CASSLRGSNQPQHF	TGTGCCAGCAGTTTAAGAGGGAGCAATCAGCCCCAGCATTTT
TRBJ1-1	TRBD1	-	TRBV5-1	CASSAWTGENTEAFF	TGCGCCAGCAGCGCCTGGACAGGGGAAAACACTGAAGCTTTCTTT
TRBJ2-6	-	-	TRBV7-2	CASSYRVYGANVLTF	TGTGCCAGCAGCTATCGGGTGTACGGGGCCAACGTCCTGACTTTC
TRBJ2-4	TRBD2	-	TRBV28	CASSLSAGLPIQYF	TGTGCCAGCAGTTTATCAGCGGGGCTCCCCATTCAGTACTTC
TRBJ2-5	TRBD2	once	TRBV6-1	CASSEVMTSAQTQYF	TGTGCCAGCAGTGAAGTCATGACTAGCGCGCAGACCCAGTACTTC
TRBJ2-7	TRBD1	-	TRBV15	CATSRDRTGSYEQYF	TGTGCCACCAGCAGAGATCGGACAGGTTCCTACGAGCAGTACTTC
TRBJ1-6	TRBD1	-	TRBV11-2	CASSLAQGAYNSPLHF	TGTGCCAGCAGCTTAGCACAGGGGGCATATAATTCACCCCTCCACTTT
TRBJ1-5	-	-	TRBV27	CASSPGRGANQPQHF	TGTGCCAGCAGCCCCGGGAGGGGGGCAAATCAGCCCCAGCATTTT
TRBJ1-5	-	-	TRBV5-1	CASSLGDNNQPQHF	TGCGCCAGCAGTTTGGGGGACAACAATCAGCCCCAGCATTTT
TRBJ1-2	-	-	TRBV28	CAIQTGLYGYTF	TGTGCCATCCAGACAGGCCTTTATGGCTACACCTTC
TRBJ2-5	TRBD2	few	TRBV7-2	CASSGSGLGLETQYF	TGTGCCAGCAGCGGTAGCGGGCTGGGGCTGGAGACCCAGTACTTC
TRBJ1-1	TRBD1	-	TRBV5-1	CASSLATGAEAFF	TGCGCCAGCAGCTTGGCGACAGGGGCTGAAGCTTTCTTT
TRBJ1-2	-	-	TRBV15	CATSRDPMAYGYTF	TGTGCCACCAGCAGAGATCCCATGGCCTATGGCTACACCTTC
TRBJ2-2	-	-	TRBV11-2	CASSLLPAGNTGELFF	TGTGCCAGCAGCCTCCTTCCGGCAGGGAACACCGGGGAGCTGTTTTTT
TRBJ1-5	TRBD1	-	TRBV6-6	CASSSSGQGSNQPQHF	TGTGCCAGCAGTAGCTCGGGACAGGGTTCCAATCAGCCCCAGCATTTT
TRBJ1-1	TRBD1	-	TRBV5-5	CASSSKITGVDTEAFF	TGTGCCAGCAGCTCCAAAATTACAGGGGTTGACACTGAAGCTTTCTTT
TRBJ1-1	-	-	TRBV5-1	CASSLALLSRDPANTEAFF	TGCGCCAGCAGCTTGGCCCTACTCTCCCGGGATCCGGCGAACACTGAAGCTTTCTTT
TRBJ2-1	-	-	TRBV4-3	CASSQVLQGWVDEQFF	TGCGCCAGCAGCCAAGTTCTGCAGGGGTGGGTAGATGAGCAGTTCTTC
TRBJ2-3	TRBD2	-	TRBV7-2	CASSSSGLPSTDTQYF	TGTGCCAGCAGCTCCTCGGGACTACCGAGCACAGATACGCAGTATTTT
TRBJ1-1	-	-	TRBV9	CASSPGGVVNTEAFF	TGTGCCAGCAGCCCGGGGGGGGTGGTGAACACTGAAGCTTTCTTT
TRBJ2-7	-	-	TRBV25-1	CASSEIPDYEQYF	TGTGCCAGCAGTGAAATCCCAGACTACGAGCAGTACTTC
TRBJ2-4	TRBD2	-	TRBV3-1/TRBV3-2	CASSRGGLAGGTGSAKNIQYF	TGTGCCAGCAGCCGGGGGGGACTAGCGGGAGGAACGGGCTCAGCCAAAAACATTCAGTACTTC
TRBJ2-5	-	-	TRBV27	CASSFNGETQYF	TGTGCCAGCAGTTTCAACGGGGAGACCCAGTACTTC
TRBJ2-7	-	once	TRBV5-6	CASSLPTGEQYF	TGTGCCAGCAGCCTTCCTACAGGCGAGCAGTACTTC
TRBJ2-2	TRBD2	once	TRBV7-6	CASSSGTSGVTGELFF	TGTGCCAGCAGCTCCGGGACTAGCGGGGTCACCGGGGAGCTGTTTTTT
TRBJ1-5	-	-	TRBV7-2	CASSPQLNQPQHF	TGTGCCAGCAGCCCCCAATTGAATCAGCCCCAGCATTTT
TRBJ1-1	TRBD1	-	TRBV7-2	CASSPTGVNTEAFF	TGTGCCAGCAGCCCCACAGGGGTTAACACTGAAGCTTTCTTT
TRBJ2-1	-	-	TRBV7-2	CASSPRLVGGHNEQFF	TGTGCCAGCAGCCCTCGACTAGTCGGGGGGCACAATGAGCAGTTCTTC
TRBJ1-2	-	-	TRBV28	CATARRGIYGYTF	TGTGCCACCGCGAGGAGGGGTATCTATGGCTACACCTTC
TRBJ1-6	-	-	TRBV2	CASSAPGGAVNSPLHF	TGTGCCAGCAGTGCCCCGGGGGGGGCTGTAAATTCACCCCTCCACTTT
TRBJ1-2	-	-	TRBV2	CASSVRVTSIGGYTF	TGTGCCAGCAGTGTGCGGGTGACCTCTATTGGTGGCTACACCTTC
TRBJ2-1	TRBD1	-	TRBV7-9	CASSYGTDEQFF	TGTGCCAGCAGTTATGGGACAGATGAGCAGTTCTTC
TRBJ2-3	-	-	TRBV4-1	CASSQDPRTDTQYF	TGCGCCAGCAGCCAAGATCCGAGGACAGATACGCAGTATTTT
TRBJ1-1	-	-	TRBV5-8	CASARRGKDTEAFF	TGTGCCAGCGCCCGACGGGGGAAGGACACTGAAGCTTTCTTT
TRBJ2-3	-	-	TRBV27	CASSLRRVADRTDTQYF	TGTGCCAGCAGTTTAAGGAGGGTGGCGGACCGCACAGATACGCAGTATTTT
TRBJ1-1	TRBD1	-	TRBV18	CASSLTTGAMNTEAFF	TGTGCCAGCTCACTCACGACAGGGGCCATGAACACTGAAGCTTTCTTT
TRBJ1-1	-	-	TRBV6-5	CASSTYTGNTEAFF	TGTGCCAGCAGTACTTACACAGGGAACACTGAAGCTTTCTTT
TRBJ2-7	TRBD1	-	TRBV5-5	CASSLGAGGSYEQYF	TGTGCCAGCAGCTTGGGAGCAGGGGGTTCCTACGAGCAGTACTTC
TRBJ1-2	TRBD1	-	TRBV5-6	CASSLADRGHYTF	TGTGCCAGCAGCTTGGCGGACAGGGGCCACTACACCTTC
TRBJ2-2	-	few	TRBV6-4	CASSDLDFAGELFF	TGTGCCAGCAGTGACTTAGATTTCGCCGGGGAGCTGTTTTTT
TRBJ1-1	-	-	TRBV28	CASRLGPAEAFF	TGTGCCAGCAGGCTAGGCCCGGCTGAAGCTTTCTTT
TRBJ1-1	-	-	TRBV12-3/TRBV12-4	CASRQDGFQAFF	TGTGCCAGCAGACAGGACGGGTTCCAAGCTTTCTTT
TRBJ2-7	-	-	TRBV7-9	CASSSRQSVDEQYF	TGTGCCAGCAGCTCCAGACAGAGTGTCGACGAGCAGTACTTC
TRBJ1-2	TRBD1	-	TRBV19	CASSRQGARGYTF	TGTGCCAGTAGCAGACAGGGGGCGCGTGGCTACACCTTC
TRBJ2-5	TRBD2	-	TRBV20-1	CSASPLAGAQETQYF	TGCAGTGCTAGTCCGCTAGCGGGAGCACAAGAGACCCAGTACTTC
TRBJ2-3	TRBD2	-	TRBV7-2	CASSSLAGVVTQYF	TGTGCCAGCAGCTCACTAGCGGGGGTAGTCACGCAGTATTTT
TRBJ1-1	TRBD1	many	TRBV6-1	CASSDRQGMDEAFF	TGTGCCAGCAGTGACAGACAGGGGATGGATGAAGCTTTCTTT
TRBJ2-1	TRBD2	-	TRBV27	CASRSGGGYNEQFF	TGTGCCAGTCGATCGGGGGGAGGCTACAATGAGCAGTTCTTC
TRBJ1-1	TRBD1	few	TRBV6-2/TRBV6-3	CASSGGTGYFAEAFF	TGTGCCAGCAGTGGGGGGACAGGCTACTTTGCTGAAGCTTTCTTT
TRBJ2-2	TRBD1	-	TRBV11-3	CASSLSPGTGLTGELFF	TGTGCCAGCAGCTTATCTCCCGGGACAGGCCTCACCGGGGAGCTGTTTTTT
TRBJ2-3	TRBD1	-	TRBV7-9	CASSSGQGRVDTQYF	TGTGCCAGCAGCTCAGGACAGGGGAGGGTAGATACGCAGTATTTT
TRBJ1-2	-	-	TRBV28	CASNTGHANYGYTF	TGTGCCAGCAATACTGGACACGCTAACTATGGCTACACCTTC